The 20 T cell receptor beta chains reported below all come from one sample, sequenced in a study of cytomegalovirus exposure and HLA in healthy donors listed by TCRdb under 2017. Libraries came from the immunoSEQ multiplex PCR assay. For the multiplex PCR, a mixture combining 60 forward primers for TCR Vbeta segments and 13 reverse primers for TCR Jbeta segments was used. Sourced from immuneACCESS, this table was stored by TCRdb with only in-frame sequences that have V and J called. A share of the clones is absent; for the studies checked, an unresolved V gene accounts for under half, and the remainder has no known explanation. The sample table lists 180,000 or so clones, approximately 84% of them with a count of one. 1.3% to 1.5% of the sample is held by the ten biggest clonotypes. Material for sequencing was PBMCs. The receptors derive from a girl aged 5 to 17 in good health and CMV-seropositive.

This clone was picked up one time. The chain links TRBV6-5 to TRBJ2-6, with TRBD1 matching over 8 bases. After removal of 0 bases from V and 4 bases from J, the junction contained 2 bases not matched to a gene. The germline CDR1 and CDR2 sequences are MNHEY and SVGAGI. The CDR3 spans 16 residues. The CDR3 is CASSYSGDRGANVLTF. In nucleotides, the CDR3 is TGTGCCAGCAGTTACTCCGGGGACAGGGGGGCCAACGTCCTGACTTTC.

The chain joins TRBV6-1 to TRBJ2-7; TRBD2 matches at 8 bases. Unmatched junction bases numbered 8, after V lost 4 bases and J lost 0 bases. Germline V CDR1 and CDR2: MNHNS, SASEGT. This CDR3 is built from 16 residues. The DNA for the CDR3 is TGTGCCAGCAGTGCGGGTGAGCGGGAGTACTCCTACGAGCAGTACTTC. Translating it yields CASSAGEREYSYEQYF.

This clone was counted only a few times. The chain employs TRBV7-9 and TRBJ1-1, with D possibly TRBD1 on 5 matching bases. Looked up from germline, CDR1 is SEHNR and CDR2 is FQNEAQ (reference sequence). V lost 5 bases, J lost 0 bases, and 13 bases lay in between. The CDR3 spans 15 residues. Here the CDR3 reads CASSPRPGMNTEAFF. The CDR3 DNA is TGTGCCAGCAGCCCCCGACCAGGGATGAACACTGAAGCTTTCTTT. Looking up the rest from reference TRBV7-9 and TRBJ1-1 gives the full variable domain: DTGVSQNPRHKITKRGQNVTFRCDPISEHNRLYWYRQTLGQGPEFLTYFQNEAQLEKSRLLSDRFSAERPKGSFSTLEIQRTEQGDSAMYLCASSPRPGMNTEAFFGQGTRLTVV.

The chain employs TRBV7-7 and TRBJ2-3; D is possibly TRBD2 (6 bases). Between the trimmed V and J ends, which lost 5 bases and 3 bases, there was a span of 18 bases. The length of the CDR3 is 16 residues. Looked up from germline, CDR1 is SSHAT and CDR2 is FNYEAQ (reference sequence). CDR3 in DNA: TGTGCCAGCAGCCGCTTGGGACTTACATCTACAGATACGCAGTATTTT. Residues: CASSRLGLTSTDTQYF.

The CDR3 loop reads CASSRGGEWLYEQYF. The CDR3 DNA reads as TGTGCCAGCAGCAGAGGGGGGGAGTGGTTATACGAGCAGTACTTC. The chain recombines TRBV25-1 with TRBJ2-7; D may be TRBD2 (7 bases). V lost 6 bases and J lost 4, with 19 bases in between. Germline CDR1 MGHDK, CDR2 SYGVNS. CDR3 length: 15 amino acids.

As regards this clone: The junction differs from germline at one of its ends, possibly a read error. The chain joins TRBV7-7 to TRBJ2-5, with D possibly being TRBD2 (5 bases). This CDR3 is 12 amino acids long. Looked up from germline, CDR1 is SSHAT and CDR2 is FNYEAQ (reference sequence). As DNA, the CDR3 is TGTGCTAGCAGCCCGGGGAAAGAGACCCAGTACTTC. This gives the protein CASSPGKETQYF.

The gene calls are TRBV5-4 and TRBJ2-5, with 10 bases aligning to TRBD2. The CDR3 has 15 amino acids. Germline CDR1 is SGHNT and CDR2 is YYREEE (reference sequence). With V trimmed by 4 bases and J by 2 bases, 5 bases remained unmatched. The CDR3 region has the DNA TGTGCCAGCAGCCGTAGGACTAGCGGACAAGAGACCCAGTACTTC. This sequence encodes CASSRRTSGQETQYF. The entire variable domain, with the rest obtained from reference TRBV5-4 and TRBJ2-5, is as follows: ETGVTQSPTHLIKTRGQQVTLRCSSQSGHNTVSWYQQALGQGPQFIFQYYREEENGRGNFPPRFSGLQFPNYSSELNVNALELDDSALYLCASSRRTSGQETQYFGPGTRLLVL.

A single count supports this clone. This chain connects TRBV13 to TRBJ2-1; D gene unclear. Trimming left V 2 bases short and J 2 bases short, with 13 bases between. This CDR3 contains 16 residues. Germline V CDR1 and CDR2: PRHDT, FYEKMQ (reference sequence). The CDR3 sequence is CASSLSTLGTYNEQFF. CDR3 bases: TGTGCCAGCAGCTTATCGACCCTGGGCACCTACAATGAGCAGTTCTTC.

The chain carries TRBV25-1 and TRBJ2-6, with D perhaps TRBD2 (5 bases). This CDR3 spans 14 amino acids. V was pared by 5 bases and J by 1 base, with 6 bases between. Looked up from germline, CDR1 is MGHDK and CDR2 is SYGVNS. CDR3 bases: TGTGCCAGCAGTAGAGGGTCTGGGGCCAACGTCCTGACTTTC. As protein: CASSRGSGANVLTF.

This rearrangement joins TRBV5-5 to TRBJ1-1, with D unresolved. The V and J ends lost 5 bases and 2 bases respectively, with 10 bases between them. Germline V gene sequence: CDR1 SGHKS, CDR2 YYEKEE (reference sequence). CDR3 length: 13 amino acids. For the CDR3, the DNA is TGTGCCAGCAGGACACCCAGCAACACTGAAGCTTTCTTT. It yields the protein CASRTPSNTEAFF.

The chain employs TRBV9 and TRBJ1-4; D ambiguous. CDR3 length equals 15 residues. Germline CDR1 reads SGDLS; CDR2 reads YYNGEE. Deletions cut 0 bases from V and 7 bases from J, with 13 bases between. CDR3 nucleotide sequence: TGTGCCAGCAGCGTAGCCCTGGACTTGGGTGAAAAACTGTTTTTT. It encodes CASSVALDLGEKLFF.

This clone appeared a few times. The chain couples TRBV7-9 to TRBJ1-6, with 7 bases lining up with TRBD1. Per germline, CDR1 SEHNR and CDR2 FQNEAQ (reference sequence). The CDR3 runs 16 residues. J was trimmed by 3 bases and V by 2 bases; bases with no gene match: 4. CDR3 residues: CASSLYPGGYNSPLHF. The CDR3 bases are TGTGCCAGCAGCTTATATCCAGGGGGCTATAATTCACCCCTCCACTTT.

CDR3 sequence (DNA): TGTGCCAGCAGGACTTGGGGGACAGGGACTGAAGCTTTCTTT. Its protein product is CASRTWGTGTEAFF. The chain employs TRBV27 and TRBJ1-1, with 9 bases that match TRBD1. Germline values: CDR1 MNHEY, CDR2 SMNVEV (reference sequence). Trimming at V came to 6 bases and at J to 5 bases, leaving 7 bases not matched to a gene. This CDR3 has 14 amino acids.

The rearrangement links TRBV29-1 to TRBJ2-1; TRBD2 aligns across 8 bases. This CDR3 has 14 amino acids. CDR1 is SQVTM, CDR2 ANQGSEA, per germline. V dropped 7 bases and J dropped 5; count of bases not matched to a gene: 10. The CDR3 nucleotides read TGCAGCGCCGGATCCGGACTAGCCCACAATGAGCAGTTCTTC. It specifies CSAGSGLAHNEQFF.

The CDR3 here is CASSYNFRDRGSIWYGYTF. CDR3 sequence (DNA): TGTGCCAGCAGCTACAACTTCCGGGACAGGGGGTCGATTTGGTATGGCTACACCTTC. The chain employs TRBV7-9 and TRBJ1-2, with 11 bases matching TRBD1. V dropped 4 bases and J dropped 5; count of bases not matched to a gene: 18. Germline CDR1 is SEHNR and CDR2 is FQNEAQ (reference sequence). The CDR3 runs 19 residues.

The V and J genes are TRBV27 and TRBJ2-1, with TRBD2 matching 9 bases. V dropped 10 bases and J dropped 3; count of bases not matched to a gene: 13. From germline, CDR1 is MNHEY and CDR2 SMNVEV (reference sequence). CDR3 length: 16 amino acids. CDR3 sequence reads: CAIKTSGPWGYNEQFF. The DNA for the CDR3 is TGTGCCATCAAGACTAGCGGTCCATGGGGCTACAATGAGCAGTTCTTC.

This chain uses TRBV21-1 with TRBJ1-1. TRBV21-1 is recorded as a pseudogene. The CDR3 spans 15 residues. CDR3 amino acids: CASKRRSAVNTEAFF. CDR3 nucleotides: TGTGCCAGCAAGAGGAGGAGCGCGGTGAACACTGAAGCTTTCTTT.

This chain joins TRBV6-6 and TRBJ1-1; D might be TRBD1 (5 bases). CDR1 MNHNY and CDR2 SVGAGI come from the germline V gene (reference sequence). CDR3 length equals 15 residues. The V gene lost 0 bases and the J gene lost 0 bases, with 8 bases spanning the gap. The CDR3 DNA sequence: TGTGCCAGCAGTTACTCGACAGAATTGAACACTGAAGCTTTCTTT. Translated, it gives CASSYSTELNTEAFF.

The CDR3 DNA sequence: TGTGCCACCAGCAGAGATGACTCGCGCTCTAATGAAAAACTGTTTTTT. Encoded protein: CATSRDDSRSNEKLFF. V and J are TRBV15 and TRBJ1-4; D not resolved. CDR1 LNHNV and CDR2 YYDKDF come from the germline V gene (reference sequence). There are 16 residues in the CDR3. V was shortened by 0 bases and J by 3 bases, with 11 bases between the two germline ends. Supplemented by reference TRBV15 and TRBJ1-4, the full variable domain reads DAMVIQNPRYQVTQFGKPVTLSCSQTLNHNVMYWYQQKSSQAPKLLFHYYDKDFNNEADTPDNFQSRRPNTSFCFLDIRSPGLGDTAMYLCATSRDDSRSNEKLFFGSGTQLSVL.

The rearrangement uses TRBV29-1 and TRBJ2-1, with D possibly being TRBD1 (5 bases). Trimming took off 4 bases at V and 7 bases at J, with 5 bases between the two ends. Germline V gene lookup returns CDR1 SQVTM and CDR2 ANQGSEA. The CDR3 runs to 10 residues. Here the CDR3 reads CSVAGNEQFF. CDR3 nucleotide sequence: TGCAGCGTTGCAGGGAATGAGCAGTTCTTC.